Below, 16 T cell receptor beta chains from the same sample are listed, as sequenced in a study of T cells in Graves' hyperthyroidism and ophthalmopathy. The CDR3 regions of TCR beta were amplified from RNA transcripts. With the HTBI primer set, the TCR CDR3 went through a first round of RT-PCR. TCRdb re-called the multiplex PCR reads through MiXCR, storing one row per CDR3 protein. The data show some 300,000 distinct CDR3 sequences, with roughly 17% seen just once and approximately 35% held by the top ten. Sample: blood. Every receptor here comes from a man aged 30 to 39 with Graves' hyperthyroidism.

The table lists this clonotype with a few counts. V and J are TRBV15 and TRBJ1-2; D gene unclear. Trimming cost V 0 bases and J 1 base, with 6 bases left between them. This CDR3 comprises 14 residues. Germline CDR1 is LNHNV and CDR2 is YYDKDF (reference sequence). In DNA form, the CDR3 reads TGTGCCACCAGCAGAGATCGCCTTAACTATGGCTACACCTTC. Amino acids: CATSRDRLNYGYTF.

In its sample, this clonotype was seen a few times. J is TRBJ1-2 and V is TRBV7-9, with unresolved D. The CDR3 consists of 16 residues. The V and J ends lost 4 bases and 3 bases respectively, with 18 bases between them. Per germline, CDR1 SEHNR and CDR2 FQNEAQ (reference sequence). The CDR3 protein is CASSSLDREMYYGYTF. The CDR3 nucleotides read TGTGCCAGCAGCTCCCTGGACCGCGAAATGTACTATGGCTACACCTTC.

This clonotype was counted many times. The rearrangement uses TRBV5-5 and TRBJ1-5; D is possibly TRBD1 (6 bases). The CDR3 contains 14 residues. Germline V lookup: CDR1 SGHKS, CDR2 YYEKEE (reference sequence). Trimming shortened V by 6 bases and J by 4 bases, and 14 bases separated the two germline ends. The CDR3 bases are TGTGCCAGCACCTTTGGACAGCTTAATCAGCCCCAGCATTTT. Amino acid sequence: CASTFGQLNQPQHF. Complete variable domain (other parts from reference TRBV5-5 and TRBJ1-5): DAGVTQSPTHLIKTRGQQVTLRCSPISGHKSVSWYQQVLGQGPQFIFQYYEKEERGRGNFPDRFSARQFPNYSSELNVNALLLGDSALYLCASTFGQLNQPQHFGDGTRLSIL.

Only a few counts were recorded for this clonotype. In nucleotides, the CDR3 is TGTGCCAGCAGCCCCGGGAGTAGCCAAGAGACCCAGTACTTC. Its protein is CASSPGSSQETQYF. V is TRBV9 and J is TRBJ2-5, with D possibly matching TRBD2 (6 bases). V was cut by 4 bases and J by 1 base, with 11 bases left in between. CDR1 is SGDLS and CDR2 is YYNGEE in the germline V gene. This CDR3 region has 14 residues.

This clonotype showed up many times. The rearrangement uses TRBV12-3 or TRBV12-4 and TRBJ2-2; D remains unclear. CDR3 size: 16 residues. V was shortened by 5 bases and J by 2 bases, with 15 bases between the two germline ends. The CDR3 loop is CASSPWAGSNTGELFF. The CDR3 region has the DNA TGTGCCAGCAGTCCTTGGGCCGGGTCAAACACCGGGGAGCTGTTTTTT.

This clonotype was seen at least ten times. V gene TRBV20-1 combines with J gene TRBJ2-3, with 9 positions matching TRBD2. Germline V gene lookup returns CDR1 DFQATT and CDR2 SNEGSKA (reference sequence). Losses at the gene ends were 3 bases for V and 5 bases for J; bases not matched to a gene: 9. The CDR3 is 15 amino acids. This CDR3 is CSARNSGSPQDTQYF. The CDR3 DNA sequence: TGCAGTGCTAGGAATAGCGGGAGTCCCCAAGATACGCAGTATTTT.

This clonotype was found many times. The rearrangement links TRBV12-3 or TRBV12-4 to TRBJ2-1; D gene ambiguous. The V gene lost 4 bases and the J gene lost 4 bases, with 14 bases spanning the gap. The CDR3 loop spans 15 amino acids. CDR3 sequence reads: CASSYPDGGYNEQFF. The CDR3 bases are TGTGCCAGCAGTTATCCAGACGGCGGTTACAATGAGCAGTTCTTC.

Many counts were recorded for this clonotype. This chain links TRBV2 with TRBJ2-7, with D possibly matching TRBD2 (6 bases). CDR3 length equals 14 residues. Germline V gene sequence: CDR1 SNHLY, CDR2 FYNNEI. Trimming pared 3 bases from V and 0 bases from J, leaving 9 bases between. The DNA for the CDR3 is TGTGCCAGCAGTGAGGAGGGGACCTCCTACGAGCAGTACTTC. It codes for CASSEEGTSYEQYF.

The genes are TRBV29-1 and TRBJ2-7, with D perhaps being TRBD1 or TRBD2 (5 bases each). Germline V lookup: CDR1 SQVTM, CDR2 ANQGSEA. Trimming removed 8 bases at V and 3 bases at J, with 17 bases between. The CDR3 extends over 13 amino acids. The CDR3 nucleotides read TGCAGCTATGAGGGGCCAGGGCACTACGAGCAGTACTTC. Protein product: CSYEGPGHYEQYF.

This chain uses TRBV4-1 with TRBJ1-2; D unclear. V was clipped by 1 base and J by 9 bases, with 12 bases between them. CDR1 is MGHRA and CDR2 is YSYEKL in the germline V gene. The CDR3 extends over 13 amino acids. CDR3 sequence: CASSQVYQESYTF. The CDR3 DNA sequence: TGCGCCAGCAGCCAAGTTTACCAGGAAAGCTACACCTTC.

As for this clonotype: A junction boundary mismatches the germline segment, possibly from a read error. The chain joins TRBV2 to TRBJ1-6; D perhaps matches TRBD1 (6 bases). The CDR3 runs to 14 residues. The V gene's germline CDR1 is SNHLY and CDR2 FYNNEI. CDR3 sequence reads: CASTEQGRDSPLHF. The CDR3 DNA reads as TGTGCCAGCACTGAACAGGGAAGGGACTCACCCCTCCACTTT.

This clonotype was observed a few times. This chain joins TRBV29-1 and TRBJ1-2; a weak D match, TRBD1 (6 bases). The CDR3 length is 12 residues. Germline CDR1 is SQVTM and CDR2 is ANQGSEA. Deletions cut 4 bases from V and 8 bases from J, with 14 bases between. CDR3 sequence: CSVAQGREGYTF. The CDR3 nucleotides are TGCAGCGTTGCACAGGGTCGTGAGGGCTACACCTTC.

This clonotype was found many times. The chain carries TRBV30 and TRBJ1-1; weak D call: TRBD1 (5 bases). V was cut by 7 bases and J by 11 bases, with 17 bases left in between. This CDR3 contains 11 residues. CDR1 and CDR2 (germline): GTSNPN, SVGIG (reference sequence). The CDR3, as DNA: TGTGCCTTCAGGGAGACCCCGCGGGCTTTCTTT. This translates into CAFRETPRAFF.

This clonotype was picked up many times. The chain is built from TRBV7-2 and TRBJ2-1; 10 bases match TRBD2. Germline CDR1 is SGHTA and CDR2 is FQGNSA. The length of the CDR3 is 17 residues. V lost 8 bases to trimming and J lost 3 bases; unmatched junction nucleotides: 13. CDR3 protein: CASRTGGTSEDYNEQFF. CDR3 nucleotide sequence: TGTGCCAGCCGCACAGGGGGGACTAGCGAGGACTACAATGAGCAGTTCTTC.

This clonotype has at least ten counts. The chain employs TRBV6-1 and TRBJ2-5, with 7 bases aligning to TRBD2. Germline trimming cut 10 bases from V and 3 bases from J; bases unmatched to any gene: 14. Per germline, CDR1 MNHNS and CDR2 SASEGT. CDR3 length equals 15 residues. The CDR3 coding sequence is TGTGCCACCATGACTACCGGGACTATAAAAGAGACCCAGTACTTC. Its translation: CATMTTGTIKETQYF.

The table lists this clonotype with many counts. This chain connects TRBV4-1 to TRBJ2-7; D is perhaps TRBD2 (6 bases). The germline V and J ends were trimmed by 0 bases and 3 bases, with 15 bases remaining between them. The CDR3 extends over 16 amino acids. Germline CDR1 is MGHRA and CDR2 is YSYEKL. CDR3 nucleotide sequence: TGCGCCAGCAGCCAAGATGACGCGGGGTCAGTCTACGAGCAGTACTTC. Protein: CASSQDDAGSVYEQYF.